In its sample, the clone carrying this T cell receptor (beta chain) was seen a few times. Unique molecular identifiers were attached to individual cDNA molecules within the library. TCRdb itself ran the RACE reads through MiXCR, one entry per CDR3 protein. The data hold approximately 350,000 distinct CDR3 sequences, with 6% to 8.5% observed a single time. CDR1 is MNHEY and CDR2 is SVGEGT in the germline V gene. The V gene lost 0 bases and the J gene lost 7 bases, with 16 bases spanning the gap. This CDR3 has 16 residues. Time point indicated: patch test 1, 2 weeks after DPC sensitization. Treatment here: therapeutic diphenylcyclopropenone sensitization with weekly scalp DPC. Total RNA was extracted from unfractionated whole blood. The sample originates from a study of human T cells and chemical hapten exposure.

The sequence was collected from a woman under 30 with alopecia areata. Some clones in this sample may be carry-over from other donors' samples. This sequence joins TRBV6-2 or TRBV6-3 and TRBJ2-1, with a possible D match to TRBD2 (7 bases). Source: whole blood, taken in connection with sensitization to the hapten diphenylcyclopropenone (DPC). The CDR3 bases are TGTGCCAGCAGTTACTCCCTTGGCGGGGGCCATAATGAGCAGTTCTTC. Translating it yields CASSYSLGGGHNEQFF.